These 22 T cell receptor beta chains share one sample of origin, sequenced in a study of shared clonotypes between healthy human individuals. Positive CCR7 selection of CD45RO-negative cells yielded the naive CD8 cells, and terminally differentiated effector memory CD45RA+ cells were excluded. Produced via immunoSEQ multiplex PCR; TCRdb's table is partial and in-frame only. The sample carries about 700,000 clones, 92% recorded once. The specimen sequenced was naive CD8+ T cells sorted from blood. The receptor source for this set is a man aged 25 to 45 in good health.

The chain combines TRBV20-1 with TRBJ2-1; 8 bases map to TRBD1. The J segment lost 9 bases and the V segment lost 6 bases, leaving 4 bases of the junction unmatched. Germline CDR1 and CDR2: DFQATT and SNEGSKA (reference sequence). The CDR3 consists of 11 residues. In DNA form, the CDR3 reads TGCAGTGCCGCCACAGGGGGTGAGCAGTTCTTC. Protein sequence: CSAATGGEQFF.

The CDR3 sequence: CASTPPWTGDNTIYF. CDR3 in DNA: TGTGCCAGCACTCCTCCGTGGACAGGGGATAACACCATATATTTT. The rearrangement uses TRBV7-8 and TRBJ1-3, with TRBD1 matching over 9 bases. The CDR3 runs to 15 residues. Germline CDR1 reads SGHVS; CDR2 reads FQNEAQ. The trim removed 7 bases at V and 7 bases at J, leaving 11 bases unmatched.

The rearrangement joins TRBV29-1 to TRBJ1-1, with 8 bases matching TRBD1. Germline values: CDR1 SQVTM, CDR2 ANQGSEA. Trimming removed 6 bases from V and 5 bases from J; junction bases left unmatched: 11. The CDR3 is made up of 14 amino acids. CDR3 region: CSVARQGPGTEAFF. The CDR3 DNA sequence: TGCAGCGTAGCACGACAGGGGCCGGGAACTGAAGCTTTCTTT.

The chain employs TRBV5-5 and TRBJ2-3; TRBD1 is a possible D gene (5 bases). With 4 bases removed from V and 3 bases from J, the gap between germline ends came to 15 bases. The CDR3 runs to 15 residues. CDR1 SGHKS and CDR2 YYEKEE come from the germline V gene (reference sequence). CDR3 bases: TGTGCCAGCAGCATATCTTGGGGCGAGACAGATACGCAGTATTTT. This gives the protein CASSISWGETDTQYF.

The sample holds one count of this clone. This rearrangement joins TRBV6-6 to TRBJ2-5; 7 bases map to TRBD2. CDR3 length: 15 residues. V shed 2 bases and J 3 bases; nucleotides not matched to a gene: 6. Germline-derived CDR1 and CDR2 are MNHNY and SVGAGI (reference sequence). The CDR3: CASSYQSGAKETQYF. For the CDR3, the DNA is TGTGCCAGCAGTTACCAGAGCGGGGCTAAAGAGACCCAGTACTTC.

The V call is TRBV15, the J call TRBJ2-6; D gene ambiguous. The CDR3 covers 16 residues. V lost 1 base and J 0 bases, leaving 7 bases between the germline ends. Germline V lookup: CDR1 LNHNV, CDR2 YYDKDF (reference sequence). The DNA of the CDR3 is TGTGCCACCAGCAGAGCGACGGGCTCTGGGGCCAACGTCCTGACTTTC. It specifies CATSRATGSGANVLTF.

The chain is built from TRBV5-8 and TRBJ1-1; D is uncertain. The V end was cut by 0 bases, the J end by 0 bases, with 24 bases between. The germline gives CDR1 SGHTS, CDR2 YDEGEE. The CDR3 extends over 20 amino acids. In DNA, the CDR3 is TGTGCCAGCAGCTTGGCACGGTGGAGGGCGAGAGAAGACATGAACACTGAAGCTTTCTTT. Translated: CASSLARWRAREDMNTEAFF.

J is TRBJ2-1 and V is TRBV6-6, with a weak D call TRBD2 (6 bases). This CDR3 has 12 residues. CDR1 and CDR2 from the germline V gene are MNHNY and SVGAGI (reference sequence). V gave up 7 bases and J gave up 8 bases, with 12 bases separating them. The CDR3 nucleotides read TGTGCCAGCACCGGGGGTGGCTATGAGCAGTTCTTC. Amino acids: CASTGGGYEQFF.

This clone was seen only a few times. V usage is TRBV9 and J usage is TRBJ2-3; D remains ambiguous. Germline lookup yields CDR1 SGDLS and CDR2 YYNGEE. Trimming took 9 bases from V and 7 from J, leaving 12 bases between them. The CDR3 runs 11 residues. CDR3 bases: TGTGCCACCCTGAGAGGAAATACGCAGTATTTT. It encodes CATLRGNTQYF. Complete variable domain (other parts from reference TRBV9 and TRBJ2-3): DSGVTQTPKHLITATGQRVTLRCSPRSGDLSVYWYQQSLDQGLQFLIQYYNGEERAKGNILERFSAQQFPDLHSELNLSSLELGDSALYFCATLRGNTQYFGPGTRLTVL.

DNA for the CDR3: TGTGCCAGCAGCTTTGGACAGGGGGGTTCCTACGAGCAGTACTTC. This sequence encodes CASSFGQGGSYEQYF. This rearrangement joins TRBV11-2 to TRBJ2-7; 10 nucleotides line up with TRBD1. There are 15 residues in the CDR3. With V trimmed by 3 bases and J by 1 base, 3 bases remained unmatched. Per germline, CDR1 SGHAT and CDR2 FQNNGV.

The chain recombines TRBV11-2 with TRBJ2-1; 11 positions match TRBD2. V shed 5 bases, J shed 5 bases, and the junction held 8 bases outside the gene matches. This CDR3 comprises 16 residues. The germline CDR1 and CDR2 sequences are SGHAT and FQNNGV. Here the CDR3 reads CASSRIAGGGDNEQFF. The CDR3 nucleotides read TGTGCCAGCAGCAGAATAGCGGGAGGGGGGGACAATGAGCAGTTCTTC.

This chain connects TRBV7-6 to TRBJ1-1, with TRBD1 as a possible D gene (5 bases). Germline CDR1 is SGHVS and CDR2 is FNYEAQ. Between the trimmed V and J ends, which lost 1 base and 0 bases, there was a span of 15 bases. This CDR3 has 17 residues. The CDR3 DNA is TGTGCCAGCAGCTTAGAGGGGCAGGGAGAGATGAACACTGAAGCTTTCTTT. This translates into CASSLEGQGEMNTEAFF.

This clone is a singleton in its sample. The chain has TRBV2 and TRBJ2-7; D may be TRBD2 (5 bases). Trimming took 3 bases from V and 1 from J, leaving 22 bases between them. This CDR3 contains 18 residues. Germline V gene lookup returns CDR1 SNHLY and CDR2 FYNNEI. CDR3 in amino acids: CASSDTPRLAPRSYEQYF. In DNA, the CDR3 is TGTGCCAGCAGTGACACCCCCCGGCTAGCACCTAGATCCTACGAGCAGTACTTC. Filled out from reference TRBV2 and TRBJ2-7, the complete variable domain reads EPEVTQTPSHQVTQMGQEVILRCVPISNHLYFYWYRQILGQKVEFLVSFYNNEISEKSEIFDDQFSVERPDGSNFTLKIRSTKLEDSAMYFCASSDTPRLAPRSYEQYFGPGTRLTVT.

The chain employs TRBV7-9 and TRBJ1-1, with D hard to call. Trimming shortened V by 8 bases and J by 2 bases, and 6 bases separated the two germline ends. The germline gives CDR1 SEHNR, CDR2 FQNEAQ (reference sequence). The CDR3 contains 11 residues. Here the CDR3 DNA reads TGTGCCAGCTTCTTTAACACTGAAGCTTTCTTT. It is translated as CASFFNTEAFF.

The gene calls are TRBV7-9 and TRBJ2-2, with TRBD1 matching over 7 bases. This CDR3 is built from 17 residues. Germline V gene lookup returns CDR1 SEHNR and CDR2 FQNEAQ (reference sequence). Losses at the gene ends were 5 bases for V and 3 bases for J; bases not matched to a gene: 12. CDR3 sequence (DNA): TGTGCCAGCAGCCCCCCCCCGAGCAGGGGGTACACCGGGGAGCTGTTTTTT. The encoded protein is CASSPPPSRGYTGELFF. The full variable domain, its missing parts supplied by reference TRBV7-9 and TRBJ2-2, is DTGVSQNPRHKITKRGQNVTFRCDPISEHNRLYWYRQTLGQGPEFLTYFQNEAQLEKSRLLSDRFSAERPKGSFSTLEIQRTEQGDSAMYLCASSPPPSRGYTGELFFGEGSRLTVL.

The chain joins TRBV6-1 to TRBJ1-5, with unresolved D. Trimming pared 2 bases from V and 3 bases from J, leaving 14 bases between. Germline assignment: CDR1 MNHNS and CDR2 SASEGT. This CDR3 contains 16 residues. The CDR3 sequence: CASSESTRKYNQPQHF. CDR3 DNA sequence: TGTGCCAGCAGTGAATCGACCAGAAAATACAATCAGCCCCAGCATTTT.

The rearrangement joins TRBV6-1 to TRBJ2-2; D unclear. The CDR3 has 17 amino acids. V lost 0 bases and J 1 base, leaving 12 bases between the germline ends. Germline V gene sequence: CDR1 MNHNS, CDR2 SASEGT. CDR3 sequence: CASSEAHVEMNTGELFF. CDR3 nucleotides: TGTGCCAGCAGTGAAGCTCACGTCGAGATGAACACCGGGGAGCTGTTTTTT.

As concerns this clone: Other DNA sequences from this sample encode an identical CDR3 as well. The chain recombines TRBV27 with TRBJ2-7; no clear D. Per the germline V gene, CDR1 is MNHEY and CDR2 is SMNVEV (reference sequence). V dropped 2 bases and J dropped 3 bases, with 8 bases sitting between them. The CDR3 has 13 amino acids. The CDR3 region has the DNA TGTGCCAGCAGTTTAAAGCGTATCTACGAGCAGTACTTC. Protein: CASSLKRIYEQYF.

The rearrangement uses TRBV29-1 and TRBJ2-7; 9 positions match TRBD1. Looked up from germline, CDR1 is SQVTM and CDR2 is ANQGSEA. J gave up 4 bases and V 6 bases, and 7 bases lay outside the gene matches. The CDR3 covers 13 residues. DNA of the CDR3: TGCAGCGTCGGAGGGGGACAGGGTTACGAGCAGTACTTC. Translation gives CSVGGGQGYEQYF.

The chain combines TRBV29-1 with TRBJ2-7, with unresolved D. Germline V lookup: CDR1 SQVTM, CDR2 ANQGSEA. This CDR3 region has 13 residues. V was cut by 7 bases and J by 0 bases, with 13 bases left in between. The DNA for the CDR3 is TGCAGCGCCTCAAACTCCATCTCCTACGAGCAGTACTTC. It translates to CSASNSISYEQYF.

V and J are TRBV18 and TRBJ2-2; D not certain. The CDR3 length is 16 residues. With 2 bases removed from V and 8 bases from J, the gap between germline ends came to 18 bases. In germline, CDR1 is KGHSH, CDR2 LQKENI. This chain's CDR3 is CASSPIPVAVGGELFF. The CDR3, as DNA: TGTGCCAGCTCACCAATTCCCGTGGCTGTTGGTGGGGAGCTGTTTTTT.

This rearrangement joins TRBV5-3 to TRBJ2-7, with 10 bases lining up with TRBD2. TRBV5-3 is marked as an open reading frame, function uncertain. CDR3 length: 18 amino acids. V gave up 4 bases and J gave up 1 base; unmatched junction bases: 14. The CDR3 spells CARSTKGRVGLASYEQYF. The CDR3 DNA follows: TGTGCCAGAAGCACCAAGGGGAGGGTGGGACTAGCGTCCTACGAGCAGTACTTC.